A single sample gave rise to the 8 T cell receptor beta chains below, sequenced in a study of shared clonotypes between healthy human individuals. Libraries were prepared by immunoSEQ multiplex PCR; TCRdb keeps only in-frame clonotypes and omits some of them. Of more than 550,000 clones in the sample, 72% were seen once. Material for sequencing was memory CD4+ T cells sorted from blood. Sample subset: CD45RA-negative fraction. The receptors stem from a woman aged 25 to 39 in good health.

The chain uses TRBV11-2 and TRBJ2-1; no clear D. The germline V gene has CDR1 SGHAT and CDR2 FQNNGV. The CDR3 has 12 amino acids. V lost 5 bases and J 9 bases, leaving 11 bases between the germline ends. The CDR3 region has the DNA TGTGCCAGCAGCGAAGAAGTAAGTGAGCAGTTCTTC. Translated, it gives CASSEEVSEQFF.

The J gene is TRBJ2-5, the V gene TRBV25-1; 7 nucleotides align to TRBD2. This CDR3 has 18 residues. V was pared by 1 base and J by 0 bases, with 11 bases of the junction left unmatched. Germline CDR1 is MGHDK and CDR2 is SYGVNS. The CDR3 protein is CASSESGRPGTNQETQYF. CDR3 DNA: TGTGCCAGCAGTGAATCGGGGCGCCCCGGGACTAACCAAGAGACCCAGTACTTC.

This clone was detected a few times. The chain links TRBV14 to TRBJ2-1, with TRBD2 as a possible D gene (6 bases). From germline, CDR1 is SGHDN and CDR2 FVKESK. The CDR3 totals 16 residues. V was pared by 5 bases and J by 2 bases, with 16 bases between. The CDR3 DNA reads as TGTGCCAGCAGCAATAACGGGGACTTGACCTACAATGAGCAGTTCTTC. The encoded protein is CASSNNGDLTYNEQFF.

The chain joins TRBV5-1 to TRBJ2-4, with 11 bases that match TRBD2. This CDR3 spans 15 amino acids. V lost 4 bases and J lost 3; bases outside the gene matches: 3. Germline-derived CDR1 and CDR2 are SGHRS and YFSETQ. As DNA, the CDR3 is TGCGCCAGCAGCAAGACTAGCGGGAACAAAAACATTCAGTACTTC. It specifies CASSKTSGNKNIQYF.

The CDR3 DNA reads TGTGCCAGCTCACCAGGCTGGGGCCGAGAGAACACTGAAGCTTTCTTT. The encoded protein is CASSPGWGRENTEAFF. The chain employs TRBV18 and TRBJ1-1, with D possibly TRBD1 on 5 matching bases. CDR1 is KGHSH and CDR2 is LQKENI in the germline V gene. This CDR3 is 16 amino acids long. Trimming removed 2 bases at V and 1 base at J, with 14 bases between.

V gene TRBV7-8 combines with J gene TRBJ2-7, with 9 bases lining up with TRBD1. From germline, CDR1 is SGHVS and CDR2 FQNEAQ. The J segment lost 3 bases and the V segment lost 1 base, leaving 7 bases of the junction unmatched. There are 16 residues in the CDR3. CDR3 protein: CASSLEAGTGIYEQYF. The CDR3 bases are TGTGCCAGCAGCTTAGAAGCCGGGACAGGGATCTACGAGCAGTACTTC.

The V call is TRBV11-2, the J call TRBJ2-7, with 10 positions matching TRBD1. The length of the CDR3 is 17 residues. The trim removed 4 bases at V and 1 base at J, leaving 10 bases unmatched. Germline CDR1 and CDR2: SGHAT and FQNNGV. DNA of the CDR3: TGTGCCAGCAGCTCTTCCCGGGACAGGGGCAGGTCCTACGAGCAGTACTTC. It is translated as CASSSSRDRGRSYEQYF.

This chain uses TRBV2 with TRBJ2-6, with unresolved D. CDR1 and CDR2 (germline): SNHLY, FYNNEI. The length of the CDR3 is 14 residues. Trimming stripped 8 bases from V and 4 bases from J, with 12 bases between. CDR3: CASSKDRGANVLTF. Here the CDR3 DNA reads TGTGCCAGCTCCAAGGATCGCGGGGCCAACGTCCTGACTTTC.